This TCR beta chain originates from a study of cytomegalovirus exposure and HLA in healthy donors. The primer mix had 60 Vbeta and 13 Jbeta primers. Data came from immunoSEQ multiplex PCR; TCRdb stores just in-frame clones and leaves some out. Of over 70,000 clones in the sample, 75% to 80% were seen once. This clone was counted between two and nine times. The sample was PBMCs. This receptor was taken from a young man in good health and CMV-seronegative.

In nucleotides, the CDR3 is TGTGCCAGCAGCTCTTCCGACAGGATGAACACTGAAGCTTTCTTT. Its translation: CASSSSDRMNTEAFF. The chain couples TRBV13 to TRBJ1-1, with D tentatively TRBD1 (6 bases). V was pared by 4 bases and J by 0 bases, with 12 bases between. The CDR3 contains 15 residues. CDR1 and CDR2 from the germline V gene are PRHDT and FYEKMQ (reference sequence).